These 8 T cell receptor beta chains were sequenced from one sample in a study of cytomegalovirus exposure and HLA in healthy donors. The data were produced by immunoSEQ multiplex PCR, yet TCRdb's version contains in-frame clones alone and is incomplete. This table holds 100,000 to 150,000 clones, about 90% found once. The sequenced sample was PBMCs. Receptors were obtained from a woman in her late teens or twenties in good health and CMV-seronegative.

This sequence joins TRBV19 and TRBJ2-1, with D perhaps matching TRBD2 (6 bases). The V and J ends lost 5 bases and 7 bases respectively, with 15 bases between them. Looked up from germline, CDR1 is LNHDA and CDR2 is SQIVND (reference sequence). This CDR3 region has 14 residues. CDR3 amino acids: CASSLSGGRNEQFF. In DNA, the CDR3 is TGTGCCAGTAGTCTAAGCGGAGGGCGGAATGAGCAGTTCTTC.

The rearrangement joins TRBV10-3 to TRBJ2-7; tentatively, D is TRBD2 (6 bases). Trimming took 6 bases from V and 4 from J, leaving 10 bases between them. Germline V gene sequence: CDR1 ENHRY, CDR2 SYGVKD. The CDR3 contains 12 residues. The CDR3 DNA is TGTGCCATCAGAGGGGAGGAGTACGAGCAGTACTTC. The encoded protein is CAIRGEEYEQYF.

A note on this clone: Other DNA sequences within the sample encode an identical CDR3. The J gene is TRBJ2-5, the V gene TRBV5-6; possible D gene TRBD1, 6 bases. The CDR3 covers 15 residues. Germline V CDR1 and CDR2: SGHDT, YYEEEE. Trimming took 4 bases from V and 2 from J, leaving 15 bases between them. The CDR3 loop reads CASSLLGRGQETQYF. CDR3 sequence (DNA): TGTGCCAGCAGCCTCCTTGGAAGGGGGCAAGAGACCCAGTACTTC.

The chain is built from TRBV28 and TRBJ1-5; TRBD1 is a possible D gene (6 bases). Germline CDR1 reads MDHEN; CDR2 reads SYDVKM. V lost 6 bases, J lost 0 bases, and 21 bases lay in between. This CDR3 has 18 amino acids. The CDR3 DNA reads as TGTGCCAGCAGCAGAACTAAACGCCGGACAGTTAGCAATCAGCCCCAGCATTTT. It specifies CASSRTKRRTVSNQPQHF.

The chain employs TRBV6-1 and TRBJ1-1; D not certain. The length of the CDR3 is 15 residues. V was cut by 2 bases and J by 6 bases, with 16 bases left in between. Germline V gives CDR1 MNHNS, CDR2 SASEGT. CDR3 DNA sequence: TGTGCCAGCAGTGAATCCCACGGAGCAATTGCTGAAGCTTTCTTT. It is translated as CASSESHGAIAEAFF.

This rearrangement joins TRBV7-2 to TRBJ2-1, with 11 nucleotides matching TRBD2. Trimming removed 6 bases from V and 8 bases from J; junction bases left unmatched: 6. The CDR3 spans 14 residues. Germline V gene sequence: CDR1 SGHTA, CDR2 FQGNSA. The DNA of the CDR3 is TGTGCCAGCAGGAAACTAGCGGGAGTGGATGAGCAGTTCTTC. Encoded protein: CASRKLAGVDEQFF.

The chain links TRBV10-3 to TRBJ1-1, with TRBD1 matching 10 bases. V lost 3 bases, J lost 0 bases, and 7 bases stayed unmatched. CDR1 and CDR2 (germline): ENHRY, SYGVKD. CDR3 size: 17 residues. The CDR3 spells CAISERGQGVLNTEAFF. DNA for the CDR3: TGTGCCATCAGTGAACGCGGACAGGGGGTCTTGAACACTGAAGCTTTCTTT.

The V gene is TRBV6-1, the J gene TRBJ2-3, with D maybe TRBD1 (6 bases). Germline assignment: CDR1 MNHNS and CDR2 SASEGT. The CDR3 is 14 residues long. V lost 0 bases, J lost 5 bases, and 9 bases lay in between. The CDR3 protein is CASSEAAGVDTQYF. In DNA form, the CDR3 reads TGTGCCAGCAGTGAAGCGGCAGGGGTAGATACGCAGTATTTT.